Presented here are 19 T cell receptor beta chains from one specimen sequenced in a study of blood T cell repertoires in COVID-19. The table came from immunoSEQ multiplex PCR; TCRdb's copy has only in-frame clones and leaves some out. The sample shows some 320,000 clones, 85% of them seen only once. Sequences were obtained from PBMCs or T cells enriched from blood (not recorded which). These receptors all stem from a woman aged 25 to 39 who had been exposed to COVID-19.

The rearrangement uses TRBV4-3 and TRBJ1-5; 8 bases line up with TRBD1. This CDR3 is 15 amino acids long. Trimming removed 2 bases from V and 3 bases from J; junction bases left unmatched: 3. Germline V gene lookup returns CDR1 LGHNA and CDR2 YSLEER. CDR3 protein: CASSQRTGNNQPQHF. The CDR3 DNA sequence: TGCGCCAGCAGCCAACGGACAGGGAACAATCAGCCCCAGCATTTT.

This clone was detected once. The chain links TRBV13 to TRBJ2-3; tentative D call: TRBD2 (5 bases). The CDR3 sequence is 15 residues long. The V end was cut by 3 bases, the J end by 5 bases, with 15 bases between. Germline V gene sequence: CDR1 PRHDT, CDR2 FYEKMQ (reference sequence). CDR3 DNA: TGTGCCAGCAGCTTGTCGCTCGGCGGGCTAGATACGCAGTATTTT. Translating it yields CASSLSLGGLDTQYF.

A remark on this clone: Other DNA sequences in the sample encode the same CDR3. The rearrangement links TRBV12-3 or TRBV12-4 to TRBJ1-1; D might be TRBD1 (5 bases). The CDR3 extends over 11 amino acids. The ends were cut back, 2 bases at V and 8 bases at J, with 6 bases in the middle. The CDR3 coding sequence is TGTGCCAGCAGTTTACGGGGGGAAGCTTTCTTT. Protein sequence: CASSLRGEAFF.

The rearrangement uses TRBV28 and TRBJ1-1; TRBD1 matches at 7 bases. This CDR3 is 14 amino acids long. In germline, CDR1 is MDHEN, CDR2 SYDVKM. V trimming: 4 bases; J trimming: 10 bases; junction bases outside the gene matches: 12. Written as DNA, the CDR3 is TGTGCCAGCAGTTCGGGAGGGGGCGCGCGGGTAGCTTTCTTT. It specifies CASSSGGGARVAFF.

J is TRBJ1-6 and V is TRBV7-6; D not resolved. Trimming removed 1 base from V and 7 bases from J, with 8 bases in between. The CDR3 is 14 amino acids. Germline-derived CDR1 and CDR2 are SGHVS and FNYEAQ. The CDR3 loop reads CASSLDGGNSPLHF. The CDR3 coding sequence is TGTGCCAGCAGCTTAGATGGCGGAAATTCACCCCTCCACTTT.

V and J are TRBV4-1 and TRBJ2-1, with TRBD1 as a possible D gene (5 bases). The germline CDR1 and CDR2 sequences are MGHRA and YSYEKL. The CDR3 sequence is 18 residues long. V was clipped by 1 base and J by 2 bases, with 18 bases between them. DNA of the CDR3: TGCGCCAGCAGCCAAGGGGGCCCGGAATCTTCGCCCTACAATGAGCAGTTCTTC. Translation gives CASSQGGPESSPYNEQFF.

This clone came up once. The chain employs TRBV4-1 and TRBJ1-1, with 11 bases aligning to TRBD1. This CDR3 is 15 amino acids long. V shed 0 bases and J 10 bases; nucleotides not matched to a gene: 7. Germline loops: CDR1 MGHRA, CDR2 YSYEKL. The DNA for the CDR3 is TGCGCCAGCAGCCAAGAAGAGGACAGGGGGCCTGGAGCTTTCTTT. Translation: CASSQEEDRGPGAFF.

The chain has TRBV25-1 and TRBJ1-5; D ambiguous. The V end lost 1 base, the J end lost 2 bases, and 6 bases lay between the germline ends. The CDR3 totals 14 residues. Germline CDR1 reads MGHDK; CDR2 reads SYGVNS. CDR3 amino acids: CASSEFGGNQPQHF. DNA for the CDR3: TGTGCCAGCAGTGAATTCGGTGGCAATCAGCCCCAGCATTTT.

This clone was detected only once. DNA for the CDR3: TGTGCCAGCAGCTTGGGAGTTTGGCGGGGAGCAATCCTTAACACCGGGGAGCTGTTTTTT. Amino acids: CASSLGVWRGAILNTGELFF. This chain joins TRBV5-8 and TRBJ2-2; TRBD2 might be the D (6 bases). This CDR3 spans 20 amino acids. Looked up from germline, CDR1 is SGHTS and CDR2 is YDEGEE. Deletions cut 0 bases from V and 2 bases from J, with 23 bases between.

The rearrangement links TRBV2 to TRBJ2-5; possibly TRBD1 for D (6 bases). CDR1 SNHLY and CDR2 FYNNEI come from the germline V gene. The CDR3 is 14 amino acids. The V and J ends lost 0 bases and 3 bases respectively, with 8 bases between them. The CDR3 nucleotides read TGTGCCAGCAGTGAAGCAACAGGGAAAGAGACCCAGTACTTC. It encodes CASSEATGKETQYF.

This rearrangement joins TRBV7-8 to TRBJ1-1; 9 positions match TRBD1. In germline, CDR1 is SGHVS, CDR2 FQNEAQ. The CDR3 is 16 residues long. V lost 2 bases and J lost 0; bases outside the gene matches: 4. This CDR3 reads CASSLTGTGLNTEAFF. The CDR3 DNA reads TGTGCCAGCAGCTTAACCGGGACAGGGCTGAACACTGAAGCTTTCTTT.

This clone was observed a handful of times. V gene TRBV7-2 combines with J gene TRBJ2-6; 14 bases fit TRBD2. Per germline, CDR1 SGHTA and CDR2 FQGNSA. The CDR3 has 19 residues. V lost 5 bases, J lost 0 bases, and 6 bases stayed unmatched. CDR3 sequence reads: CASSPGLAGVRSGANVLTF. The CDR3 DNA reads TGTGCCAGCAGCCCGGGACTAGCGGGGGTCCGCTCTGGGGCCAACGTCCTGACTTTC.

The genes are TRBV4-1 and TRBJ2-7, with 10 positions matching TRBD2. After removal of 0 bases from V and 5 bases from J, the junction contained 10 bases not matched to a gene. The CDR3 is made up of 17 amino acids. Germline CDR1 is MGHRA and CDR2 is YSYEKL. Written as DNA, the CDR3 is TGCGCCAGCAGCCAAGATATAACGGCGCTAGCGGGAGACGAGCAGTACTTC. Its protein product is CASSQDITALAGDEQYF.

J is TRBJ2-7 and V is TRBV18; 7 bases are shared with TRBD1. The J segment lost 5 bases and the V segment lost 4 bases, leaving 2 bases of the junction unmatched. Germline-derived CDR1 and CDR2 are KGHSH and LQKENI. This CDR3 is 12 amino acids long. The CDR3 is CASSRQGNEQYF. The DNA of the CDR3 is TGTGCCAGCTCACGACAGGGTAACGAGCAGTACTTC.

The chain's CDR3 is CASSRVDNSNQPQHF. The CDR3 region has the DNA TGTGCCAGCAGTCGGGTGGATAATAGCAATCAGCCCCAGCATTTT. This sequence joins TRBV2 and TRBJ1-5; D is uncertain. This CDR3 has 15 residues. The germline V gene has CDR1 SNHLY and CDR2 FYNNEI. Deletions cut 5 bases from V and 0 bases from J, with 11 bases between.

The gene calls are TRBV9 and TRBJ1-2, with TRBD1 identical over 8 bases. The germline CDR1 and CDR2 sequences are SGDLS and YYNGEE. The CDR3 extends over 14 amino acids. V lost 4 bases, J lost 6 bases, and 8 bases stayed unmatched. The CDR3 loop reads CASSTQGGEDGYTF. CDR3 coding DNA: TGTGCCAGCAGCACACAGGGGGGAGAGGATGGCTACACCTTC.

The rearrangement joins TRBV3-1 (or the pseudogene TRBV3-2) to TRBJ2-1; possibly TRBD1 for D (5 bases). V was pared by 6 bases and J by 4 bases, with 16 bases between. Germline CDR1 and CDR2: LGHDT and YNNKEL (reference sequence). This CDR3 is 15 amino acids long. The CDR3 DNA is TGTGCCAGCAGTTCTCGGAACCAGGGTTACAATGAGCAGTTCTTC. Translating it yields CASSSRNQGYNEQFF.

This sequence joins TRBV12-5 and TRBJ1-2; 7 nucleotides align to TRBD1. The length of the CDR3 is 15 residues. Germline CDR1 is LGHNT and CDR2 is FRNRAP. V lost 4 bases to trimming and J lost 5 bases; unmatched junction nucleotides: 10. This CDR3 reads CASGSPGQPKYGYTF. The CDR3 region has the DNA TGTGCTAGTGGTTCCCCGGGACAGCCAAAGTATGGCTACACCTTC. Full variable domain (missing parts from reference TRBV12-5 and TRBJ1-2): DARVTQTPRHKVTEMGQEVTMRCQPILGHNTVFWYRQTMMQGLELLAYFRNRAPLDDSGMPKDRFSAEMPDATLATLKIQPSEPRDSAVYFCASGSPGQPKYGYTFGSGTRLTVV.

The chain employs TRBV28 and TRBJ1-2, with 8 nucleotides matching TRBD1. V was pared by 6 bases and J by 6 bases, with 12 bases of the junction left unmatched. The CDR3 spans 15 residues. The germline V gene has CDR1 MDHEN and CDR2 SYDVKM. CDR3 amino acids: CASRPSAGGYDGYTF. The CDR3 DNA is TGTGCCAGCAGACCGTCCGCAGGGGGCTATGATGGCTACACCTTC.